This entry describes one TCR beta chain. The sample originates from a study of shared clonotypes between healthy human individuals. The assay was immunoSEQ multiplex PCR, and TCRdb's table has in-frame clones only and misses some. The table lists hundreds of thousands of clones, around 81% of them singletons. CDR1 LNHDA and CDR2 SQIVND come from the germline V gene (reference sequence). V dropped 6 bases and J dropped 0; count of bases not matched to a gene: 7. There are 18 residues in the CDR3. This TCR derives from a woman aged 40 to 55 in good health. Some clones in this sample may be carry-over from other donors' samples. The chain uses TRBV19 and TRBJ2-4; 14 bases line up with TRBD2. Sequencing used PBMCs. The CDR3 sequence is CASRGVGLAGEAKNIQYF. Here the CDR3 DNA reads TGTGCCAGTAGGGGAGTGGGACTAGCGGGAGAAGCCAAAAACATTCAGTACTTC.